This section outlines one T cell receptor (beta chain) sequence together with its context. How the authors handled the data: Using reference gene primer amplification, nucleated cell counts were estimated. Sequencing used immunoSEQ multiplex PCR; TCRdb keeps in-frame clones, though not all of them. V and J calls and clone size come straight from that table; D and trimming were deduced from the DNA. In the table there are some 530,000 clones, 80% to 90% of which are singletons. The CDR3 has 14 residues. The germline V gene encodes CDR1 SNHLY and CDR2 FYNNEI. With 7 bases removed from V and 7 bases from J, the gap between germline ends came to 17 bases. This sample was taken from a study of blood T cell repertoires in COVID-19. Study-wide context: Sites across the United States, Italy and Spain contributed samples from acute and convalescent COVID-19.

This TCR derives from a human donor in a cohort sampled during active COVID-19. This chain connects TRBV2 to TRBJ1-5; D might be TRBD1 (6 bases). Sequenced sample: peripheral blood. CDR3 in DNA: TGTGCCAGCAAGGGTGCAGGGGTTGACCAGCCCCAGCATTTT. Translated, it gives CASKGAGVDQPQHF.